One sample yielded the 17 T cell receptor beta chains listed below, sequenced in a study of blood T cell repertoires in COVID-19. The repertoire was sequenced with immunoSEQ multiplex PCR; TCRdb's copy has only in-frame clones and lacks some. Among hundreds of thousands of clones listed, 70% to 90% were seen once. Sequencing was carried out using PBMCs or T cells enriched from blood (not recorded which). The source of these receptors is a man aged 25 to 40 with acute COVID-19.

This clone showed up just once. The rearrangement uses TRBV7-9 and TRBJ1-1, with D perhaps matching TRBD1 (6 bases). The CDR3 sequence is 15 residues long. Trimming removed 6 bases at V and 2 bases at J, with 16 bases between. Germline V gene lookup returns CDR1 SEHNR and CDR2 FQNEAQ (reference sequence). In DNA, the CDR3 is TGTGCCAGCAGTCCGACCTTTGGGGGCAACACTGAAGCTTTCTTT. Translating it yields CASSPTFGGNTEAFF.

There are many counts of this clone. The rearrangement joins TRBV6-2 or TRBV6-3 to TRBJ2-7; perhaps TRBD2 as D (5 bases). In germline, CDR1 is MNHEY, CDR2 SVGEGT. V was pared by 6 bases and J by 7 bases, with 22 bases between. CDR3 size: 15 residues. The CDR3 loop reads CASSITGLALGEQYF. In DNA form, the CDR3 reads TGTGCCAGCAGCATAACCGGACTGGCCCTCGGGGAGCAGTACTTC.

CDR3 residues: CASSFGGPGTQYF. CDR3 DNA: TGTGCCAGCAGTTTCGGCGGTCCGGGGACCCAGTACTTC. The chain couples TRBV12-3 or TRBV12-4 to TRBJ2-5; D gene unclear. The CDR3 loop spans 13 amino acids. The ends were cut back, 3 bases at V and 7 bases at J, with 12 bases in the middle.

This CDR3 is CATSRDRGIGGYTF. CDR3 sequence (DNA): TGTGCCACCAGCAGAGATAGGGGGATTGGAGGCTACACCTTC. The chain recombines TRBV15 with TRBJ1-2, with TRBD1 as a possible D gene (6 bases). With 0 bases removed from V and 8 bases from J, the gap between germline ends came to 13 bases. The germline V gene has CDR1 LNHNV and CDR2 YYDKDF (reference sequence). This CDR3 region has 14 residues.

The rearrangement uses TRBV27 and TRBJ1-1, with D possibly being TRBD1 (5 bases). Trimming cost V 2 bases and J 5 bases, with 12 bases left between them. The CDR3 length is 14 residues. Germline values: CDR1 MNHEY, CDR2 SMNVEV (reference sequence). The CDR3 region has the DNA TGTGCCAGCAGTTTAAGGACATGGATGACTGAAGCTTTCTTT. Protein: CASSLRTWMTEAFF.

This rearrangement joins TRBV4-1 to TRBJ1-2, with 8 bases that match TRBD1. The CDR3 is 13 residues long. V trimming: 5 bases; J trimming: 4 bases; junction bases outside the gene matches: 3. CDR1 is MGHRA and CDR2 is YSYEKL in the germline V gene. CDR3 bases: TGCGCCAGCAGCTCAGGGGGCGGCTATGGCTACACCTTC. Its protein is CASSSGGGYGYTF.

This chain links TRBV7-2 with TRBJ2-2; TRBD2 might be the D (6 bases). The germline gives CDR1 SGHTA, CDR2 FQGNSA. V was trimmed by 5 bases and J by 6 bases, leaving 16 bases between them. This CDR3 is built from 15 residues. The CDR3 loop is CASSPYRLDAGELFF. CDR3 bases: TGTGCCAGCAGCCCCTATCGACTAGATGCCGGGGAGCTGTTTTTT.

The rearrangement uses TRBV5-1 and TRBJ1-4, with 9 bases matching TRBD1. CDR3 length equals 17 residues. V lost 4 bases, J lost 4 bases, and 11 bases stayed unmatched. The germline V gene has CDR1 SGHRS and CDR2 YFSETQ. The DNA of the CDR3 is TGCGCCAGCAGCCTCAAAGGCGGGACAGGGATTAATGAAAAACTGTTTTTT. This encodes CASSLKGGTGINEKLFF.

The V and J genes are TRBV27 and TRBJ2-3, with TRBD1 identical over 9 bases. The CDR3 runs 14 residues. The ends lost 10 bases at V and 6 bases at J; junction bases unmatched: 11. Germline V gives CDR1 MNHEY, CDR2 SMNVEV (reference sequence). Written as DNA, the CDR3 is TGTGCCACTTCCAAGGACAGGGGAGTGGATACGCAGTATTTT. Protein sequence: CATSKDRGVDTQYF.

The chain recombines TRBV9 with TRBJ1-2, with TRBD1 matching over 7 bases. The CDR3 contains 20 residues. V lost 5 bases and J lost 0; bases outside the gene matches: 22. Germline-derived CDR1 and CDR2 are SGDLS and YYNGEE. CDR3 sequence (DNA): TGTGCCAGCAGTACCGGGACAGCGCTCCTAAACGCAGATACTAACTATGGCTACACCTTC. This sequence encodes CASSTGTALLNADTNYGYTF.

This chain uses TRBV28 with TRBJ1-2; D might be TRBD1 (6 bases). This CDR3 region has 14 residues. The germline V gene has CDR1 MDHEN and CDR2 SYDVKM. V lost 7 bases, J lost 3 bases, and 15 bases lay in between. The CDR3 loop is CASISTGTYYGYTF. The CDR3 nucleotides are TGTGCCAGCATCTCGACCGGGACATACTATGGCTACACCTTC.

The V and J genes are TRBV5-4 and TRBJ1-2; 10 bases agree with TRBD1. Germline V CDR1 and CDR2: SGHNT, YYREEE (reference sequence). This CDR3 has 13 residues. Germline trimming cut 4 bases from V and 8 bases from J; bases unmatched to any gene: 5. The CDR3 region is CASSRQGAGGYTF. The CDR3 coding sequence is TGTGCCAGCAGCCGACAGGGGGCTGGCGGCTACACCTTC.

The chain recombines TRBV10-3 with TRBJ1-5; tentatively, D is TRBD1 (5 bases). V dropped 0 bases and J dropped 6 bases, with 12 bases sitting between them. The CDR3 has 15 amino acids. CDR1 is ENHRY and CDR2 is SYGVKD in the germline V gene. CDR3 bases: TGTGCCATCAGTGAGTCGAAGGCAGGGCGTCAGCCCCAGCATTTT. Translating gives CAISESKAGRQPQHF.

The chain is built from TRBV20-1 and TRBJ1-4, with 10 nucleotides matching TRBD1. V trimming: 3 bases; J trimming: 5 bases; junction bases outside the gene matches: 6. This CDR3 region has 15 residues. The germline CDR1 and CDR2 sequences are DFQATT and SNEGSKA (reference sequence). The DNA of the CDR3 is TGCAGTGCTAGTAAGGTGGGACAGGGGAATGAAAAACTGTTTTTT. Translated, it gives CSASKVGQGNEKLFF.

This rearrangement joins TRBV6-5 to TRBJ2-2; TRBD2 is a possible D gene (6 bases). This CDR3 region has 15 residues. Trimming shortened V by 7 bases and J by 0 bases, and 12 bases separated the two germline ends. Germline V gene data show CDR1 as MNHEY and CDR2 as SVGAGI. For the CDR3, the DNA is TGTGCCAGCATGCTTGGCGGGGCGAACACCGGGGAGCTGTTTTTT. It specifies CASMLGGANTGELFF.

The chain employs TRBV5-1 and TRBJ1-4; 7 nucleotides match TRBD1. The CDR3 runs to 16 residues. CDR1 and CDR2 (germline): SGHRS, YFSETQ. V lost 0 bases, J lost 4 bases, and 6 bases stayed unmatched. CDR3: CASSLGQGGFNEKLFF. Here the CDR3 DNA reads TGCGCCAGCAGCTTGGGACAGGGCGGATTTAATGAAAAACTGTTTTTT.

This chain uses TRBV5-4 with TRBJ1-6; a possible D gene is TRBD1 (5 bases). There are 16 residues in the CDR3. V was cut by 0 bases and J by 11 bases, with 18 bases left in between. Germline V CDR1 and CDR2: SGHNT, YYREEE (reference sequence). CDR3 in amino acids: CASSLATGGAPPPLHF. As DNA, the CDR3 is TGTGCCAGCAGCTTGGCAACAGGTGGAGCGCCGCCACCCCTCCACTTT.